Included here is one T cell receptor (beta chain) sequence, with context. This clonotype showed up just a few times. This clone's antigen is unknown. No much larger clone is present one base from it, and per-base qualities are unavailable. Library creation used RACE. TCRdb lists the instrument as NextSeq 500. During library preparation, unique molecular identifiers were attached to individual cDNA molecules so that TCRs could be counted in a quantitative, reproducible way. Under the source paper's analysis protocol: Samples had a median of roughly 87,000 TCRs, with a range from roughly 23,224 to 700,000. V, J and CDR3 annotation of the TCR reads was performed with the Decombinator software suite. Every sample was subsampled to the same number of TCRs (28,000) for the PS versus PT1 abundance plots. Expanded TCRs were defined as absent before sensitization and observed at least eight times at the 2-week time point. In TCRdb, the public reads were trimmed at Q25 with fastp and aligned with MiXCR, with productive beta chains retained. Each CDR3 protein gets just one entry, which takes the most common genes and DNA from the rows behind it. These V and J calls are TCRdb output, not the study's own analysis. Recorded for this sample are almost 40,000 distinct CDR3 sequences; around 9.5% of them occurred a single time. 26% of the sample goes to the ten largest clones.

The data were taken from a study of human T cells and chemical hapten exposure (dated by TCRdb to the early 2020s). Broadly, across the study: For sensitization, 2% DPC in acetone was applied to a roughly 2 cm by roughly 2 cm area of upper inner arm skin. Throughout the study period of around 25 weeks, patients also received therapeutic DPC doses to the scalp every week. Patch testing on the upper back used Finn chambers containing 0.01% DPC, with scoring done after 6 days according to International Contact Dermatitis Research Group standards. Most of the patients in the cohort were female, and the cohort covered alopecia areata with under or over 50% scalp involvement, alopecia totalis and alopecia universalis. Libraries were pooled for sequencing, and variation in per-sample TCR yields was attributed mainly to small differences in library volumes within the pool. Peripheral blood TCR repertoire changes were tracked in vivo in alopecia patients during primary and secondary sensitization to the hapten diphenylcyclopropenone (DPC). Blood samples were taken from patients before sensitization (week 0) and then at 2, 6 and about 24 weeks after DPC sensitization. Some 29 alopecia patients provided blood for TCR sequencing at one to four time points (pre-sensitization, 2, 6 and 24 weeks). For every blood RNA sample, sequencing covered both the TCR alpha and TCR beta chains.

V is clipped by 4 bases and J by 3 bases, and the sequence between their germline boundaries is 16 bases long. As encoded in the germline V gene, CDR1 is ENHRY while CDR2 is SYGVKD. The CDR3 starts with the cysteine, ends with the phenylalanine, and has 15 residues. The entry retains the CDR3 DNA only, 45 bases that are in frame from base 1. According to the study, the label for this sample's time point signals: patch test 3, about 24 weeks after DPC sensitization. This specimen's treatment or condition label, interpreted: therapeutic diphenylcyclopropenone sensitization with weekly scalp DPC. Total RNA was isolated from unfractionated whole blood collected in Tempus Blood RNA tubes. Blood at each patch-test visit was drawn before the patch test was applied. Eligible patients were aged 18 to 70, diagnosed with alopecia, deemed suitable for DPC therapy, and excluded if pregnant. Broader findings and caveats from the paper: Significantly more large CDR3 similarity clusters were formed by expanded TCRs than by pre-sensitization or healthy control sets, consistent with antigen-driven responses. Because all patients had alopecia, a presumed autoimmune disease, the immune response of the patients might differ from that of healthy individuals. Patch test score was positively correlated with the number of PT1 expanded TCRs, with significance at thresholds 8, 16 and 32 but not at 4. DPC sensitization did not change how many TCRs were above 1 in 1000 frequency, and no evidence was found of alterations in global repertoire structure. After repeated subsampling, changes were observed in the strength of the expansion versus patch-test correlation and in the threshold at which the correlation became significant.

The clonotype was recovered from a man aged 45-60 years with alopecia areata. Some clones in this sample may be carry-over from other donors' samples. The material was whole blood, obtained in connection with sensitization to the hapten diphenylcyclopropenone (DPC). In this chain, TRBV10-3 is recombined with TRBJ2-7; possibly the D gene is TRBD1, per 6 matching bases. The CDR3 loop reads CAISGIDRSNYEQYF. The DNA reads TGTGCCATCAGTGGAATCGACAGGAGCAACTACGAGCAGTACTTC.